This TCR beta chain was documented in a study of cytomegalovirus exposure and HLA in healthy donors listed by TCRdb under 2017. About the investigation overall: An earlier analysis of roughly 610 of the donors reported 276 Gb of sequence data and 117 million unique TCR beta sequences obtained from roughly 180 million T cells. An early release that covered several hundred HLA-typed donors contained around 300 gigabases of sequencing data and 85 million to 100 million unique TCR sequences. Among the approximately 420 genotyped donors, under 90% belonged to the genetic ancestry cluster associated with self-reported Caucasian donors. The study aimed to test whether signatures of past pathogen exposure could be identified by cataloging public T cell receptors. The T cell repertoires of 666 subjects were profiled by immunosequencing and related to cytomegalovirus serostatus. In addition to the first cohort of around 670 subjects, a separate validation cohort of around 110 different subjects was used. The study combined high-throughput TCR immunosequencing, statistical association of individual TCRs with disease status, and machine learning to predict cytomegalovirus infection status. In a later analysis, previously published TCR beta repertoires from 550 to 700 donors were re-analyzed and high-resolution HLA genotyping was added so that TCR occurrence patterns could be studied. In the later analysis, no new phenotypic data were used to find candidate immune exposures; instead, reliance was placed on TCR beta sequences and their occurrence across donors. An earlier analysis of roughly 580 of the donors used high-throughput TCR beta sequencing to judge whether each TCR beta V gene segment behaved as functional or pseudogenic. Donor age, sex, ethnicity and CMV serostatus were collected together with the repertoire data. A later genetic analysis took genome-wide SNP genotypes for about 55% of the roughly 700 donors and used that subset as a discovery cohort. All discovery cohort repertoires had been generated using a single sequencing platform. HLA typing included class I and class II loci at four-digit resolution. The number of typed donors differed by locus: about 629-630 for A, B, C, DRB1 and DQB1; 500 to 550 for DQA1; 606 for DPA1; and about 470 for DPB1. About 5 DR-DQ haplotypes were handled as single units for association and clustering, since linkage in the cohort was strong. Across about 370 genotyped donors of the cohort, an average of roughly 250,000 unique TCR beta nucleotide sequences per donor were sequenced, and approximately 19% of those sequences were non-productive. Results and caveats for the whole study, not just this receptor: The classifier was reported to diagnose cytomegalovirus status with high specificity and sensitivity in both the original and validation cohorts. A later genetic analysis reported fewer N-insertions in productive TCRs among donors in an Asian-associated ancestry cluster than the roughly 700-donor mean. According to a later analysis, TCR association rates differed among HLA loci, with DRB1 alleles showing the most associated TCRs and HLA-C alleles showing the fewest. In a later analysis, HLA-associated TCR beta chains showed more clonal expansion and lower generation probabilities than non-associated chains that were equally common. The presence/absence analyses assumed that sequencing depth was roughly uniform across donors, and that assumption may not be true. Assigning TCR associations to individual alleles was difficult when HLA alleles, especially DR and DQ, strongly co-occurred. In a later genetic analysis, a missense DCLRE1C variant was associated with V-gene and J-gene trimming of TCR beta chains, and the association was replicated in an independent cohort. Correlated functional status among segregating V segments might reflect linkage disequilibrium, but an unknown experimental factor could not be ruled out. In a later analysis, most CMV-associated TCR beta chains were found to appear HLA-restricted, with HLA associations seemingly driven largely by CMV exposure. A cluster of highly shared sequence variants was judged likely to represent a technical artifact of the sequencing pipeline. The study listed approximately 150 TCR beta chains as associated with cytomegalovirus. Because HLA typing was unavailable for some donors at each locus, only the typed subset was used in association tests. In a later analysis, 16,951 TCR beta sequences were associated with specific HLA alleles at a false discovery rate of 0.05. The 87-base-pair reads could not distinguish some IMGT-functional V segments, including TRBV6-2 and TRBV6-3, so those segments were excluded. A further reported finding was that TCR beta sequences accurately predicted the HLA-A and HLA-B alleles for most subjects in the first cohort. Because counts were too low, 15 to 20 rarely observed V segments, including chromosome 9 orphons, were excluded from the earlier analysis of some 590 of the donors. Immune exposure information for the cohort was limited to CMV serostatus. In vitro tests confirmed that a few of the cytomegalovirus-associated TCR beta chains recognize cytomegalovirus antigens. An earlier analysis of some 560 of the donors showed that most TCR beta V segments appeared in productive rearrangements either about 87% or about 30% of the time, which broadly matched IMGT annotations. Most TCR sequences were observed very rarely across donors, whereas some public TCRs were present in many individuals. The authors suggested that the approach could potentially be generalized to other disease states and immunological phenotypes. Several of the top co-occurrence clusters appeared to be linked to parvovirus B19, influenza, CMV and Epstein-Barr virus, according to a later analysis. This cohort had only TCR beta chains sequenced, and the lack of alpha or paired-chain data limited which features could be detected.

The cohort consisted of hundreds of healthy bone marrow donors. Cohort members were all nominally healthy when sampled, although unrecorded immune exposures were likely present. The donor tested CMV seronegative, placing the donor among the roughly 350 seronegative members of the cohort. A peripheral blood sample was provided by each donor, and peripheral blood mononuclear cells were used for TCR beta sequencing. The Qiagen DNeasy Blood Extraction Kit was used to extract genomic DNA from the blood cell samples. Library preparation was by the immunoSEQ multiplex PCR assay. A mixture of 60 forward primers for TCR Vbeta segments and 13 reverse primers for TCR Jbeta segments was used in the multiplex PCR. Amplification of the CDR3 region of rearranged TCR beta genes was performed with a multiplex PCR assay on genomic DNA. The amplified TCR beta libraries were sequenced on the Illumina HiSeq System as 87-base-pair reads. Processing in the source paper ran as follows. A later analysis counted tens of millions of unique TCR beta chains across the 666 repertoires, and around 12 million of these chains were shared by at least two donors. Raw reads were error-corrected and collapsed into unique sequences by a nearest-neighbor algorithm in which closely related sequences were merged to remove PCR and sequencing errors. CDR3 sequences were aligned to IMGT reference sequences to assign V, D and J gene segments. For a sequence to be retained, at least a six-nucleotide match to both a V gene segment and a J gene segment was required. Rearrangements were called productive when the CDR3 lacked stop codons and stayed in frame with V and J; all others were non-productive. Following IMGT convention, CDR3 was defined as the stretch from the second conserved V-encoded cysteine to the conserved J-encoded phenylalanine. The earlier analysis of approximately 500 of the donors excluded sequences that lacked an unambiguous match to a single V gene segment. In an earlier analysis of roughly 600 of the donors, a V segment was called functional when productive rearrangements were above 56.7%, and segregating when the standard deviation between donors exceeded 5%. A statistical classification framework was developed to diagnose cytomegalovirus status using the catalog of TCR beta chain sequences. In a later analysis, TCR nucleotide sequences were compared against IMGT/GENE-DB human TR gene sequences so that V and J genes could be assigned. The TCRdist pipeline was used in a later analysis to assign CDR3 sequences and most-parsimonious VDJ recombination scenarios. In a later analysis, every TCR beta chain was defined by the combination of its CDR3 amino acid sequence and its V-gene family, and reads without a unique V-gene family were dropped. To address suspected cross-contamination and a sequencing artifact, a later analysis removed some 620 highly shared, low-generation-probability nucleotide sequences. A later analysis calculated a clonal expansion index for each public chain from normalized within-repertoire ranks of inferred template counts. Generation probabilities in a later analysis came from a VDJ recombination model fitted to out-of-frame rearrangements, and those results were checked against IGoR. In a later analysis, TCR-TCR, TCR-HLA and TCR-CMV co-occurrence was scored with hypergeometric tests, and a repertoire-size bias correction was applied to TCR pairs. In a later analysis, false discovery rates were estimated by permuting HLA or CMV assignments 20 times. A later analysis grouped co-occurring TCRs with DBSCAN, adding TCRdist sequence similarity when clustering within HLA-allele-positive subsets. Repertoires with fewer than 30,000 or more than 120,000 public chains were left out of co-occurrence clustering, as were a few repertoires with anomalous nucleotide sharing. TCRdb retrieved this table from immuneACCESS and kept in-frame rearrangements only. Not all clones are present; in checked studies, unresolved V genes account for under half, and no reason is known for the remainder. The V and J calls and clone size are taken from that table; D and trimming were inferred from the DNA. Across this sample there are about 270,000 clones, with around 65% seen only once. The ten largest clones capture approximately 2.3% of the sample.

Notes on this clone: The antigen it recognizes is unknown. Base qualities are missing; no much larger clone stands one base away.

CDR1 SGHAT and CDR2 FQNNGV were looked up in the germline V gene. From the cysteine up to the phenylalanine, the CDR3 has a length of 14 residues. Only the CDR3 DNA is retained, 42 bases long and in frame from the first base. Trimming at the junction amounts to 3 bases on V and 2 bases on J, and the germline ends lie 11 bases apart. The sequence is built from TRBV11-2 and TRBJ2-7; TRBD2 could be the D gene, as 6 bases match. Sequencing was performed on PBMCs. This TCR was sampled from a female donor in good health and CMV-seronegative. The CDR3 loop reads CASSFLALAYEQYF. The base sequence is TGTGCCAGCAGCTTTCTAGCGCTGGCCTACGAGCAGTACTTC.